One sample yielded the 15 T cell receptor beta chains listed below, sequenced in a study of Graves' ophthalmopathy and Graves' hyperthyroidism (dated by TCRdb to between 2018 and 2020). Reads for this sample came from an Illumina HiSeq 2000. For repertoire sequencing, TCR beta CDR3 regions were amplified from RNA transcripts. The first round was an RT-PCR using HTBI primers with the Qiagen OneStep RT-PCR kit, and this first round was followed by a second-round multiplex PCR, then size selection and purification. Using fastp at Q25 and MiXCR, TCRdb reprocessed the public reads and kept productive beta chains. Duplicate CDR3 protein sequences are folded into a single record with the most common DNA and genes. For this sample there are roughly 300,000 distinct CDR3 sequences; roughly 17% appear just once. About 12% of the sample rests with the top ten. The sequenced material came from peripheral blood. The source is an adult man with Graves' ophthalmopathy.

The genes are TRBV15 and TRBJ2-5, with 8 nucleotides matching TRBD1. This CDR3 is built from 14 residues. V lost 3 bases and J lost 4; bases outside the gene matches: 4. Germline V gives CDR1 LNHNV, CDR2 YYDKDF (reference sequence). The DNA for the CDR3 is TGTGCCACCAGCAGCTATACAGGGGGAGAGACCCAGTACTTC. It is translated as CATSSYTGGETQYF.

This clonotype was detected many times. The chain's CDR3 is CASSGRSAYEQYF. The DNA of the CDR3 is TGTGCCAGCTCGGGACGGAGTGCCTACGAGCAGTACTTC. The chain combines TRBV12-3 or TRBV12-4 with TRBJ2-7; D possibly matches TRBD1 or TRBD2 (5 bases each). V was clipped by 8 bases and J by 2 bases, with 13 bases between them. The length of the CDR3 is 13 residues.

This clonotype was seen many times. The CDR3 reads CSASYREANYEQYF. The DNA of the CDR3 is TGCAGTGCTAGTTACAGGGAGGCGAACTACGAGCAGTACTTC. The chain has TRBV20-1 and TRBJ2-7, with D perhaps TRBD1 or TRBD2 (6 bases each). The V gene lost 3 bases and the J gene lost 3 bases, with 15 bases spanning the gap. The CDR3 sequence is 14 residues long. Germline loops: CDR1 DFQATT, CDR2 SNEGSKA (reference sequence).

The chain has TRBV7-2 and TRBJ1-6; 7 positions match TRBD1. Trimming cost V 7 bases and J 7 bases; bases outside gene matches: 7. Germline CDR1 reads SGHTA; CDR2 reads FQGNSA. This CDR3 is 14 amino acids long. The CDR3 coding sequence is TGTGCCAGCAACCGAGGGACAGCAAATTCACCCCTCCACTTT. It translates to CASNRGTANSPLHF.

This clonotype was seen ten or more times. This rearrangement joins TRBV6-5 to TRBJ2-7, with TRBD2 matching 7 bases. The CDR3 has 15 residues. The germline CDR1 and CDR2 sequences are MNHEY and SVGAGI. Trimming took 0 bases from V and 2 from J; bases not matched to a gene: 4. CDR3 DNA: TGTGCCAGCAGTTACTCTCCTAGCGGACCCTACGAGCAGTACTTC. Translation gives CASSYSPSGPYEQYF.

J is TRBJ2-7 and V is TRBV6-5; 9 positions agree with TRBD2. This CDR3 region has 14 residues. CDR1 and CDR2 (germline): MNHEY, SVGAGI. J gave up 5 bases and V 7 bases, and 9 bases lay outside the gene matches. CDR3 sequence reads: CASNLAGVSHEQYF. The CDR3 DNA reads TGTGCCAGCAATTTAGCGGGAGTTAGCCACGAGCAGTACTTC.

This clonotype has only one observation. The V call is TRBV12-3 or TRBV12-4, the J call TRBJ2-7; D unresolved. The CDR3 spans 13 residues. Trimming took 2 bases from V and 3 from J, leaving 8 bases between them. The DNA for the CDR3 is TGTGCCAGCAGTTTACGGGCTCACTACGAGCAGTACTTC. Its translation: CASSLRAHYEQYF.

This clonotype was counted between two and nine times. A much larger clone lies one base from this, so it may be a read error. V and J are TRBV11-3 and TRBJ2-2; 9 nucleotides match TRBD1. The CDR3 is 15 residues long. Germline CDR1 SGHNT, CDR2 YENEEA. CDR3 residues: CASSFDRGGTGELSF. The CDR3 DNA follows: TGTGCCAGCAGCTTCGACAGGGGGGGCACCGGGGAGCTGTCTTTT.

At least ten counts were recorded for this clonotype. The V gene is TRBV19, the J gene TRBJ1-5; D not certain. CDR3 length equals 18 residues. The V gene's germline CDR1 is LNHDA and CDR2 SQIVND (reference sequence). V was shortened by 0 bases and J by 2 bases, with 17 bases between the two germline ends. The CDR3 sequence is CASSIDLMGAGGNQPQHF. The CDR3 region has the DNA TGTGCCAGTAGTATAGATCTTATGGGTGCGGGCGGCAATCAGCCCCAGCATTTT.

This clonotype has ten or more counts. This chain uses TRBV28 with TRBJ1-1, with 7 bases that match TRBD1. The junction had 10 bases not matched to a gene; V was cut back by 10 bases and J by 5 bases. Germline assignment: CDR1 MDHEN and CDR2 SYDVKM. This CDR3 contains 13 residues. The CDR3 DNA sequence: TGTGCCACCATGCCCCCAGGGGGAACTGAAGCTTTCTTT. It codes for CATMPPGGTEAFF.

This clonotype showed up many times. The gene calls are TRBV5-1 and TRBJ2-7; D is perhaps TRBD1 (6 bases). V dropped 5 bases and J dropped 2 bases, with 11 bases sitting between them. The CDR3 consists of 13 residues. The germline CDR1 and CDR2 sequences are SGHRS and YFSETQ. CDR3 in amino acids: CASSMGQPYEQYF. In DNA, the CDR3 is TGCGCCAGCAGTATGGGACAACCCTACGAGCAGTACTTC.

This clonotype was detected many times. This sequence joins TRBV11-1 and TRBJ2-2; 7 bases are a match to TRBD2. V gave up 6 bases and J gave up 8 bases; unmatched junction bases: 12. The CDR3 has 15 amino acids. Germline CDR1 reads SGHAT; CDR2 reads FQDESV (reference sequence). CDR3 protein: CASSGSAGVPGELFF. The CDR3 bases are TGTGCCAGCAGTGGCTCCGCGGGAGTCCCTGGGGAGCTGTTTTTT.

The chain couples TRBV19 to TRBJ1-5; 10 nucleotides match TRBD1. CDR1 is LNHDA and CDR2 is SQIVND in the germline V gene (reference sequence). CDR3 length: 17 amino acids. V shed 4 bases and J 2 bases; nucleotides not matched to a gene: 8. CDR3 amino acids: CASSTDRGRVGNQPQHF. As DNA, the CDR3 is TGTGCCAGTAGTACTGACAGGGGGCGGGTTGGCAATCAGCCCCAGCATTTT.

This clonotype appeared many times. The chain is built from TRBV11-2 and TRBJ2-5; D gene uncertain. This CDR3 spans 12 amino acids. Trimming took off 5 bases at V and 2 bases at J, with 6 bases between the two ends. Germline CDR1 reads SGHAT; CDR2 reads FQNNGV. This CDR3 reads CASSPRQETQYF. The CDR3 DNA follows: TGTGCCAGCAGCCCAAGGCAAGAGACCCAGTACTTC.

This clonotype was seen at least ten times. The chain combines TRBV12-3 or TRBV12-4 with TRBJ1-6; D remains ambiguous. Between the trimmed V and J ends, which lost 6 bases and 7 bases, there was a span of 4 bases. The CDR3 spans 11 residues. The CDR3 loop reads CASSLNSPLHF. In nucleotides, the CDR3 is TGTGCCAGCAGCCTAAATTCACCCCTCCACTTT.